This T cell receptor (beta chain) is from a study of metastatic and nonmetastatic thyroid tumors. In the study overall: Repertoire comparison spanned blood and tumor or nodule tissue of malignant and benign thyroid patients. Whole-study results and caveats: Significantly greater TCR beta diversity was reportedly found in malignant thyroid tumors than in benign nodules (in blood and tumor).

Original analysis: Building a distant-metastasis classifier for papillary thyroid cancer drew on CDR3 differences across clinicopathological groups. MiXCR reprocessed the PCR reads for TCRdb. These V and J calls derive from TCRdb rather than the authors' analysis. In the table there are roughly 48,000 clones, around 20% of which are singletons. The germline V and J ends were trimmed by 3 bases and 0 bases, with 5 bases remaining between them. The germline V gene has CDR1 KGHSH and CDR2 LQKENI. This CDR3 region has 14 residues. Treatment of any kind had been given to no patient before thyroid surgery. A word on this clone: As yet, its antigen is unknown.

The sample was blood. The chain uses TRBV18 and TRBJ1-4; tentatively, D is TRBD1 (5 bases). This receptor was obtained from a male donor with papillary thyroid cancer or a benign thyroid nodule (not recorded which). Some clones in this sample may be carry-over from other donors' samples. DNA of the CDR3: TGTGCCAGCTCACCGGGGGCAACTAATGAAAAACTGTTTTTT. Amino acids: CASSPGATNEKLFF.